The subject of this entry is one T cell receptor beta chain. Libraries were prepared by immunoSEQ multiplex PCR; TCRdb keeps only in-frame clonotypes and omits some of them. The table has more than 45,000 clones, 70% to 85% seen once; the top ten hold about 0.6%. Germline CDR1 and CDR2: LGHNA and YSLEER. The V gene lost 0 bases and the J gene lost 2 bases, with 14 bases spanning the gap. This CDR3 is built from 17 residues. The data were obtained in a study of memory CD4+ T cells and cytomegalovirus serostatus. The sort gate was single viable CD3+CD4+CD8-CD45RO+ cells for memory CD4+ T cells. This chain links TRBV4-3 with TRBJ1-3, with a possible D match to TRBD1 (6 bases). The sequence was obtained from an adult in good health and CMV-seronegative. Sequencing was carried out using memory CD4+ T cells from blood. The CDR3 region is CASSQEAAGGAGNTIYF. The CDR3 DNA is TGCGCCAGCAGCCAAGAGGCGGCCGGGGGCGCTGGAAACACCATATATTTT.